This record covers a single T cell receptor (beta chain). The data stem from a study of blood T cell repertoires in COVID-19. Background on the study: The United States, Italy and Spain supplied acute and convalescent COVID-19 samples. In each case, the material was cDNA or gDNA derived from T cells, B-cell-depleted T cells, or PBMCs.

Trimming at V came to 7 bases and at J to 0 bases, leaving 13 bases not matched to a gene. The CDR3 spans 19 residues. Germline lookup yields CDR1 ENHRY and CDR2 SYGVKD. How the authors handled the data: Reference gene primer amplification yielded estimated nucleated cell counts. Clones were read by immunoSEQ multiplex PCR, and TCRdb kept only the in-frame ones, dropping some. V, J and clone size reflect that table, while D and trimming were determined from the DNA. The sample lists over 45,000 clones, roughly 80% occurring once. The sequencing sample was made of peripheral blood. This TCR derives from a human donor in a cohort sampled during active or convalescent COVID-19. The chain uses TRBV10-3 and TRBJ2-1, with 12 bases that match TRBD2. CDR3 in amino acids: CAITPGLAGPTSSYNEQFF. In DNA form, the CDR3 reads TGTGCCATCACCCCGGGACTAGCGGGCCCTACGAGCTCCTACAATGAGCAGTTCTTC.